The clone carrying this TCR beta chain appeared once. This sample was taken from a study of T cells in Graves' hyperthyroidism and ophthalmopathy. Diagnoses used clinical symptoms, serum thyroxine and TRAb, thyroid ultrasound and orbital computed tomography. RNA transcripts provided the source from which TCR beta CDR3 regions were amplified. Using the HTBI primer set, a first-round RT-PCR was run on the TCR CDR3. TCRdb redid the calling of the multiplex PCR reads with MiXCR, one entry per CDR3 protein. The sample lists roughly 500,000 distinct CDR3 sequences, over 11% occurring once. Germline lookup yields CDR1 DFQATT and CDR2 SNEGSKA (reference sequence). V lost 6 bases and J 0 bases, leaving 12 bases between the germline ends. The CDR3 totals 14 residues.

The chain joins TRBV20-1 to TRBJ1-3; D remains unclear. The clonotype originates from a woman aged 25 to 39 with Graves' hyperthyroidism that later progressed to Graves' ophthalmopathy. The source material was blood. CDR3 region: CSASRDSSGNTIYF. The CDR3 region has the DNA TGCAGTGCCAGTAGAGACTCCTCTGGAAACACCATATATTTT.